This TCR beta chain was identified in a study of blood T cell repertoires in COVID-19. V was clipped by 3 bases and J by 0 bases; unmatched bases: 8. The CDR3 loop spans 16 amino acids. Germline V gene data show CDR1 as SGHRS and CDR2 as YFSETQ. Assay used: immunoSEQ multiplex PCR; TCRdb lists only in-frame clones, some missing. In the table there are 330,000 or so clones, around nine tenths of which are singletons. This chain links TRBV5-1 with TRBJ2-5; the match to TRBD1 covers 7 bases. The specimen sequenced was PBMCs or T cells enriched from blood (not recorded which). The sequence was collected from a woman aged 30 to 39 who had been exposed to COVID-19. CDR3 nucleotide sequence: TGCGCCAGCAGCTCACACCAGGGGGTAGACCAAGAGACCCAGTACTTC. It is translated as CASSSHQGVDQETQYF.